The T cell receptor beta chain under discussion was sequenced for a study of blood T cells in healthy people across ages (dated by TCRdb to about 2015). Study-level background: In model experiments, template switching captured about one uniquely barcoded TCR beta cDNA molecule for every two T cells. The donors were split into four age groups: young (average 16 years), middle-aged (nearly 40), aged (roughly 68) and long-lived (approximately 80). For two donors (one aged 18 to 29 and one aged 80 or older), the study analyzed two additional independent replicas of 1 million unique cDNA reads from the same blood draw. Donors of different ages were randomly distributed across sequencing lanes to avoid experimental bias. Using deep sequencing normalized with unique cDNA molecular identifiers, the study measured how TCR beta repertoire diversity changes with age.

The CDR3 starts with the cysteine, ends with the phenylalanine, and has 15 residues. The sequence is cut down to CDR3 DNA, 45 bases in frame from base 1. CDR1 and CDR2, per the germline V gene, are SGHTA and FQGNSA. About this clonotype: Its antigen specificity is not known. A junction boundary mismatches the germline segment, possibly from a read error.

The roughly 39 donors, aged about 6 to 95 years, were systemically healthy Caucasian individuals from Russia. Each donor gave ten milliliters of peripheral blood, drawn into EDTA-treated Vacutainer tubes. Ficoll-Paque density-gradient centrifugation was used to isolate PBMCs, with at least 6 million per sample. Total RNA was extracted from PBMCs with Trizol reagent, with at least 5 micrograms obtained per sample. For every donor, flow cytometry on a PBMC aliquot measured the percentage of naive CD45RAhigh/CD27high T cells. Results the study describes overall, beyond this receptor: There was a strong correlation between observed TCR beta diversity and the percentage of naive T cells measured by flow cytometry. Because donor CMV infection status was unknown, age-related changes in expanded clonotypes were potentially confounded. Observed TCR beta diversity per million T cells fell roughly linearly with age, and a significant reduction was already apparent by age around 44. Compared with the aged group, the long-lived group had more naive CD4+ T cells, fewer expanded clones and increased TCR diversity, a pattern suggesting age selection. Since profiling was done on bulk unsorted PBMCs, naive and antigen-experienced compartments could not be conclusively compared. Estimates of total diversity based on one million sequenced T cells were considered lower bounds and underestimates.

Libraries came from 5' RACE. The second PCR ran for about 6 to 12 cycles and used a J-beta primer mix along with a sample-barcoded 5' primer. A template-switch 5' adaptor carrying 12 random nucleotides introduced a unique molecular identifier onto each TCR beta cDNA molecule. At least 2.5 million CDR3-containing paired-end reads were obtained from each sample. The Mint cDNA synthesis kit, primed by a TRBC-specific oligonucleotide, was used to synthesize first-strand cDNA from all RNA. All cDNA was treated with uracil-DNA glycosylase and then went through a first 18-cycle PCR with the universal primers M1SS and BC2_uni_R. Per the original workflow: Normalization of each sample was performed by random selection of 1 million high-quality reads, each carrying a distinct molecular identifier. Reads sharing molecular identifiers were discarded rather than binned into consensus sequences. MiTCR, set to a Q25 quality threshold and the strictest error-elimination algorithm, was used for CDR3 identification, clonotype clustering and error correction. A nonparametric unseen species model using Euler transformation provided a lower-bound estimate of total TCR beta diversity. TCRdb ran its own pipeline on the public reads, namely fastp trimming at Q25 and MiXCR clone calling, and kept in-frame beta chains. CDR3 protein sequences are deduplicated, and each keeps its most common genes and DNA. The authors' filters were not applied to this entry. The sample includes over 1,500,000 distinct CDR3 sequences, with roughly two fifths observed a single time. The top ten clones comprise approximately 22% of the sample.

This receptor was obtained from a human donor in good health. The chain is assembled from TRBV7-2 and TRBJ2-1; too little of a D gene remains to name it. Sequenced sample: blood. The DNA sequence is as follows: TGTGGCAGCAGCCTCTTCTCGTGGGCACCCAATGAGCAGTTCTTC. This is translated as CGSSLFSWAPNEQFF.